The present TCR beta chain was sequenced within a study of CD8 T cells in Susac syndrome. Roughly 0.45 to 1 ug RNA was reverse transcribed with random hexamers. TCRdb processed the immunoSEQ multiplex PCR reads anew with MiXCR; each CDR3 protein has one entry. The table records 120,000 to 150,000 distinct CDR3 sequences, about 95% of them present only once. V lost 7 bases and J 0 bases, leaving 12 bases between the germline ends. The CDR3 length is 15 residues. Sequencing of TCR beta was undertaken in CD8+ and CD4+ T cells derived from blood. This sequence originates from a human donor with multiple sclerosis. The V gene is TRBV12-3 or TRBV12-4, the J gene TRBJ2-2; D ambiguous. The sample was CD4+ T cells from PBMCs. CDR3 sequence (DNA): TGTGCCAGCACCCCCCGGGCCTCGAACACCGGGGAGCTGTTTTTT. Translating gives CASTPRASNTGELFF.